The T cell receptor (beta chain) under discussion was sequenced for a study of vaccination and CD4 T cells after COVID-19. At the level of the study: A median of 101 days (range 35 to 161) separated diagnosis from post-COVID sampling. Blood was drawn a median 72 days post second dose, range 14 to 241. Overlapping SARS-CoV-2, HCoV-NL63, HCoV-OC43 and HCoV-229E spike peptides were used to stimulate cells.

Treatment: approximately 9-day PBMC culture with coronavirus spike peptide pools or control peptides (ViraFEST assay). Those CD4+ T cells from the unexposed donor predate the COVID-19 pandemic (2011-2018). For ViraFEST, peptide pools expanded antigen-specific T cells, after which the TCRs were sequenced. Germline V lookup: CDR1 SGHTA, CDR2 FQGNSA. There are 13 residues in the CDR3. Between the trimmed V and J ends, which lost 3 bases and 11 bases, there was a span of 14 bases. An Oncomine TCR Beta short-read assay was used to sequence the DNA from cultured CD4+ T cells. MiXCR, run by TCRdb on the PCR reads, gives a single entry per CDR3 protein. The data contain 8,900 or so distinct CDR3 sequences, roughly a third of them singletons. Concerning this clonotype itself: What it binds is not known.

This sequence was found in a human donor in good health. The chain joins TRBV7-2 to TRBJ1-5; D is undetermined. The sequenced sample consisted of CD4+ T cells from blood, cultured in vitro. CDR3 region: CASSLDGSSSQHF. For the CDR3, the DNA is TGTGCCAGCAGCTTGGACGGATCGTCGTCCCAGCATTTT.